This T cell receptor beta chain emerged from a study of response to subunit inactivated influenza vaccine. The CDR3 has 15 residues. Germline CDR1 and CDR2: SGHDT and YYEEEE. V shed 0 bases and J shed 7 bases, with 17 bases lying between them. Findings and limits, study-wide: Authors suggested each seasonal influenza vaccination recruits few new T cells.

TCRdb reprocessed the RT-PCR reads via MiXCR and lists one record per CDR3 protein. The sample has about 160,000 distinct CDR3 sequences; around 10% are singletons. About this clonotype itself: Its antigen remains unknown.

The material was CD8+ T cells sorted from PBMCs, obtained around 2 years after vaccination. The chain employs TRBV5-6 and TRBJ2-7; D not certain. This TCR was sampled from a man between 50 and 69 years old who received an inactivated influenza vaccine. For the CDR3, the DNA is TGTGCCAGCAGCTTGGGAATTTCATCTACCTCGGAGCAGTACTTC. This codes for CASSLGISSTSEQYF.